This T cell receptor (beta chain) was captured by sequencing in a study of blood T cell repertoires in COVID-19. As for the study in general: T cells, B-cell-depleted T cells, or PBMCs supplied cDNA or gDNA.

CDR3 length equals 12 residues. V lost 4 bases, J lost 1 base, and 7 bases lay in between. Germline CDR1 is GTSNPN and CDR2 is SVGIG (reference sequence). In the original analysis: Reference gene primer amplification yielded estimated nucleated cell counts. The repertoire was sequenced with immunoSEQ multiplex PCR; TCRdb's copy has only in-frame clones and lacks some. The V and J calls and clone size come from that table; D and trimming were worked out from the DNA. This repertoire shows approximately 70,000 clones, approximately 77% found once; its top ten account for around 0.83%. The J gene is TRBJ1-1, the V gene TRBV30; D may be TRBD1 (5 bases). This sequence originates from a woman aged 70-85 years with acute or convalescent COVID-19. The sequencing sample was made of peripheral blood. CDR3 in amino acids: CAWKGANTEAFF. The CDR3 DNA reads TGTGCCTGGAAAGGGGCGAACACTGAAGCTTTCTTT.